These 23 T cell receptor beta chains came from one sample sequenced in a study of blood T cell repertoires in COVID-19. Profiled with immunoSEQ multiplex PCR; TCRdb holds only in-frame clones, not every one. The sample lists under 150,000 clones, just under 90% seen once, with about 4.1% in the top ten. Sequenced: peripheral blood. The receptors were gathered from a woman in her forties with acute or convalescent COVID-19.

This clone was observed a handful of times. V usage is TRBV19 and J usage is TRBJ1-1; a weak D match, TRBD1 (6 bases). The V end was cut by 6 bases, the J end by 4 bases, with 15 bases between. The CDR3 length is 14 residues. The germline V gene encodes CDR1 LNHDA and CDR2 SQIVND (reference sequence). The CDR3: CASSVQTGPTEAFF. DNA of the CDR3: TGTGCCAGTAGCGTCCAGACAGGTCCCACTGAAGCTTTCTTT.

The chain combines TRBV3-1 (or the pseudogene TRBV3-2) with TRBJ1-1, with D maybe TRBD1 (6 bases). V was shortened by 1 base and J by 5 bases, with 14 bases between the two germline ends. CDR3 length: 15 residues. Germline values: CDR1 LGHDT, CDR2 YNNKEL (reference sequence). CDR3 protein: CASSQATGGRTEAFF. CDR3 bases: TGTGCCAGCAGCCAAGCCACCGGGGGGCGAACTGAAGCTTTCTTT.

The rearrangement joins TRBV27 to TRBJ1-4, with TRBD1 as a possible D gene (5 bases). Per the germline V gene, CDR1 is MNHEY and CDR2 is SMNVEV (reference sequence). V lost 5 bases and J lost 8, with 12 bases in between. CDR3 length equals 13 residues. Written as DNA, the CDR3 is TGTGCCAGCAGTAGGCCAGGGAAGGAAAAACTGTTTTTT. Residues: CASSRPGKEKLFF.

The chain uses TRBV24-1 and TRBJ2-3; 7 bases agree with TRBD2. Germline values: CDR1 KGHDR, CDR2 SFDVKD. The CDR3 extends over 15 amino acids. The V gene end was trimmed by 3 bases and the J gene end by 5 bases; junction bases not matched to a gene: 7. The CDR3 sequence: CATSDRAAGRDTQYF. The CDR3 DNA follows: TGTGCCACCAGTGATCGGGCAGCGGGAAGAGATACGCAGTATTTT.

This clone has only one observation. This chain joins TRBV2 and TRBJ2-7; 7 bases match TRBD1. Germline CDR1 reads SNHLY; CDR2 reads FYNNEI. The CDR3 consists of 12 residues. The J segment lost 2 bases and the V segment lost 9 bases, leaving 4 bases of the junction unmatched. This CDR3 reads CASWTGPYEQYF. The CDR3 nucleotides are TGTGCCAGTTGGACAGGTCCCTACGAGCAGTACTTC.

The chain is built from TRBV2 and TRBJ2-2; weak D call: TRBD2 (6 bases). The CDR3 has 13 residues. Germline V lookup: CDR1 SNHLY, CDR2 FYNNEI. V lost 8 bases and J lost 6, with 13 bases in between. The CDR3 bases are TGTGCCAGCTGTCTAGCGAATGCCGGGGAGCTGTTTTTT. Translation gives CASCLANAGELFF.

This clone was counted once. The gene calls are TRBV9 and TRBJ2-3; D gene ambiguous. V was shortened by 4 bases and J by 4 bases, with 4 bases between the two germline ends. The CDR3 has 11 amino acids. Germline CDR1 reads SGDLS; CDR2 reads YYNGEE. The CDR3 is CASSPADTQYF. CDR3 DNA sequence: TGTGCCAGCAGCCCGGCAGATACGCAGTATTTT.

The chain employs TRBV7-2 and TRBJ1-6; D uncertain. Between the trimmed V and J ends, which lost 0 bases and 10 bases, there was a span of 7 bases. Per the germline V gene, CDR1 is SGHTA and CDR2 is FQGNSA. The CDR3 totals 13 residues. The CDR3 sequence: CASSLAPGSPLHF. CDR3 nucleotides: TGTGCCAGCAGCTTAGCGCCGGGATCACCCCTCCACTTT.

This clone was observed a single time. J is TRBJ2-3 and V is TRBV27; D is unresolved. V was shortened by 4 bases and J by 5 bases, with 10 bases between the two germline ends. The germline CDR1 and CDR2 sequences are MNHEY and SMNVEV (reference sequence). This CDR3 has 13 amino acids. In nucleotides, the CDR3 is TGTGCCAGCAGTTACCCCTCGGGAGATACGCAGTATTTT. This sequence encodes CASSYPSGDTQYF.

The chain is built from TRBV19 and TRBJ1-1, with D hard to call. V was clipped by 4 bases and J by 0 bases, with 15 bases between them. CDR1 and CDR2 from the germline V gene are LNHDA and SQIVND (reference sequence). The CDR3 has 16 amino acids. CDR3 amino acids: CASSTDGGRMNTEAFF. DNA for the CDR3: TGTGCCAGTAGTACGGACGGAGGGAGAATGAACACTGAAGCTTTCTTT.

The chain uses TRBV29-1 and TRBJ1-1, with TRBD1 matching 7 bases. V lost 7 bases, J lost 6 bases, and 8 bases stayed unmatched. Per the germline V gene, CDR1 is SQVTM and CDR2 is ANQGSEA. The CDR3 covers 12 residues. The CDR3 DNA sequence: TGCAGCGCCCTGACAGGGACGGCTGAAGCTTTCTTT. This encodes CSALTGTAEAFF. Full variable domain (rest looked up from reference TRBV29-1 and TRBJ1-1): SAVISQKPSRDICQRGTSLTIQCQVDSQVTMMFWYRQQPGQSLTLIATANQGSEATYESGFVIDKFPISRPNLTFSTLTVSNMSPEDSSIYLCSALTGTAEAFFGQGTRLTVV.

The chain uses TRBV7-9 and TRBJ1-6; 9 nucleotides match TRBD1. Germline V lookup: CDR1 SEHNR, CDR2 FQNEAQ (reference sequence). The CDR3 runs 16 residues. V lost 4 bases, J lost 10 bases, and 11 bases stayed unmatched. The CDR3 loop is CASSWNLQGARSPLHF. CDR3 nucleotide sequence: TGTGCCAGCAGCTGGAATCTACAGGGGGCAAGATCACCCCTCCACTTT.

The chain links TRBV5-1 to TRBJ2-7; D uncertain. This CDR3 is 14 amino acids long. CDR1 and CDR2 from the germline V gene are SGHRS and YFSETQ. The V gene lost 0 bases and the J gene lost 0 bases, with 7 bases spanning the gap. The CDR3 spells CASSLAAGSYEQYF. CDR3 nucleotide sequence: TGCGCCAGCAGCTTGGCGGCAGGCTCCTACGAGCAGTACTTC.

The rearrangement uses TRBV5-4 and TRBJ2-3; 8 bases map to TRBD2. Germline V lookup: CDR1 SGHNT, CDR2 YYREEE (reference sequence). The CDR3 consists of 14 residues. V lost 6 bases, J lost 0 bases, and 3 bases stayed unmatched. Written as DNA, the CDR3 is TGTGCCAGCACCGGGGGGGAAAGCACAGATACGCAGTATTTT. Encoded protein: CASTGGESTDTQYF.

The J gene is TRBJ1-4, the V gene TRBV18; tentatively, D is TRBD1 (5 bases). Trimming took off 5 bases at V and 4 bases at J, with 17 bases between the two ends. Germline CDR1 KGHSH, CDR2 LQKENI. The CDR3 is 16 residues long. In nucleotides, the CDR3 is TGTGCCAGCTCAGTCACAGGCTCCCCCATTAATGAAAAACTGTTTTTT. It encodes CASSVTGSPINEKLFF.

The chain recombines TRBV7-3 with TRBJ1-2; possibly TRBD1 for D (6 bases). The germline V gene has CDR1 SGHTA and CDR2 FQGTGA. The length of the CDR3 is 13 residues. Trimming cost V 5 bases and J 3 bases, with 10 bases left between them. The DNA of the CDR3 is TGTGCCAGCAGCAATCCAGGGGACTATGGCTACACCTTC. Translating gives CASSNPGDYGYTF. The full variable domain, rest sourced from reference TRBV7-3 and TRBJ1-2, is GAGVSQTPSNKVTEKGKYVELRCDPISGHTALYWYRQSLGQGPEFLIYFQGTGAADDSGLPNDRFFAVRPEGSVSTLKIQRTERGDSAVYLCASSNPGDYGYTFGSGTRLTVV.

This sequence joins TRBV4-1 and TRBJ1-5; D gene ambiguous. The ends were cut back, 1 base at V and 2 bases at J, with 6 bases in the middle. CDR1 MGHRA and CDR2 YSYEKL come from the germline V gene. The CDR3 runs to 14 residues. The CDR3 spells CASSQGTGNQPQHF. CDR3 DNA sequence: TGCGCCAGCAGCCAAGGTACAGGCAATCAGCCCCAGCATTTT.

The chain has TRBV25-1 and TRBJ2-7; D is undetermined. CDR1 and CDR2 (germline): MGHDK, SYGVNS. V was pared by 8 bases and J by 1 base, with 18 bases between. The CDR3 is 15 amino acids. The CDR3 DNA reads TGTGCCAGCCCCATGTCTGCTAGAGATTCCTACGAGCAGTACTTC. Translation: CASPMSARDSYEQYF.

This rearrangement joins TRBV6-5 to TRBJ2-2; possible D gene TRBD2, 5 bases. Trimming took 4 bases from V and 3 from J, leaving 15 bases between them. CDR3 size: 16 residues. Germline CDR1 MNHEY, CDR2 SVGAGI. DNA for the CDR3: TGTGCCAGCAGTTTTAGACTCGGCGGGTACACCGGGGAGCTGTTTTTT. It specifies CASSFRLGGYTGELFF.

V is TRBV9 and J is TRBJ1-6; TRBD1 matches at 8 bases. Germline loops: CDR1 SGDLS, CDR2 YYNGEE. The trim removed 5 bases at V and 8 bases at J, leaving 6 bases unmatched. The CDR3 totals 14 residues. The CDR3 region has the DNA TGTGCCAGCAGTTTACAGGGGGACCATTCACCCCTCCACTTT. It encodes CASSLQGDHSPLHF.

This sequence joins TRBV6-4 and TRBJ1-1; D is unresolved. V shed 2 bases and J shed 1 base, with 5 bases lying between them. This CDR3 region has 13 residues. Germline V gene sequence: CDR1 MRHNA, CDR2 SNTAGT. The CDR3, as DNA: TGTGCCAGCAGTGACGGAGCGAACACTGAAGCTTTCTTT. This encodes CASSDGANTEAFF.

CDR3 in DNA: TGTGCCAGCAGCTTGCCCGGGGGAAACATTCAGTACTTC. This encodes CASSLPGGNIQYF. The chain recombines TRBV5-4 with TRBJ2-4; a weak D match, TRBD2 (6 bases). The CDR3 runs 13 residues. V gave up 1 base and J gave up 6 bases, with 8 bases separating them. Per germline, CDR1 SGHNT and CDR2 YYREEE (reference sequence). Full variable domain (rest looked up from reference TRBV5-4 and TRBJ2-4): ETGVTQSPTHLIKTRGQQVTLRCSSQSGHNTVSWYQQALGQGPQFIFQYYREEENGRGNFPPRFSGLQFPNYSSELNVNALELDDSALYLCASSLPGGNIQYFGAGTRLSVL.

The chain combines TRBV18 with TRBJ1-2, with D perhaps TRBD1 (5 bases). Germline CDR1 reads KGHSH; CDR2 reads LQKENI. V lost 1 base and J lost 8, with 14 bases in between. This CDR3 is built from 14 residues. The CDR3 sequence is CASSPLEWGVGYTF. In DNA form, the CDR3 reads TGTGCCAGCTCACCACTCGAGTGGGGGGTCGGCTACACCTTC.